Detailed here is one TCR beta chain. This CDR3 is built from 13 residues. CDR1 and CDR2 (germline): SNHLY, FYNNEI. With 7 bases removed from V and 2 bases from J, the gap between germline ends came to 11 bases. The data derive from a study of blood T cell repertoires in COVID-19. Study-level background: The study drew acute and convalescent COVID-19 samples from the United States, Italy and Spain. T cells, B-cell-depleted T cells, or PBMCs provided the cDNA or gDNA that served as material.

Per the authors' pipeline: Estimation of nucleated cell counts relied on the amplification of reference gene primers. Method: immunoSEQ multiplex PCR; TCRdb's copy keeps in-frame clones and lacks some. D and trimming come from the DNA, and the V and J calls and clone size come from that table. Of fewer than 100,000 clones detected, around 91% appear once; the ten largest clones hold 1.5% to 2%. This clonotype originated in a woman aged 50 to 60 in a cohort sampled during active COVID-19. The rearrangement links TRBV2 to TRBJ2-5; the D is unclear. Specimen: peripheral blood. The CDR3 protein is CASNRRLQETQYF. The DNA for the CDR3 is TGTGCCAGCAATCGGCGGCTTCAAGAGACCCAGTACTTC.